What follows are 7 T cell receptor beta chains derived from one specimen sequenced in a study of cytomegalovirus exposure and HLA in healthy donors (dated by TCRdb to the late 2010s). Library method: the immunoSEQ multiplex PCR assay. A mixture of 60 forward primers for TCR Vbeta segments and 13 reverse primers for TCR Jbeta segments was used in the multiplex PCR. TCRdb limited this immuneACCESS table to in-frame rearrangements with V and J called. A share of clones is missing; checked studies link under half to unresolved V genes, and the rest is unexplained. For this sample, the table gives over 45,000 clones. The top ten constitute 2.1% of the sample. The sample taken for sequencing was PBMCs. These receptors were obtained from a woman aged 18-35 years in good health and CMV-seronegative.

The V gene is TRBV6-4, the J gene TRBJ2-3, with D possibly being TRBD2 (6 bases). V lost 3 bases, J lost 1 base, and 11 bases lay in between. This CDR3 is built from 15 residues. Germline V gene sequence: CDR1 MRHNA, CDR2 SNTAGT. The CDR3 region is CASSESREGTDTQYF. The CDR3 nucleotides read TGTGCCAGCAGTGAAAGCAGGGAGGGCACAGATACGCAGTATTTT.

V is TRBV11-2 and J is TRBJ2-7; D not certain. The CDR3 extends over 12 amino acids. Germline CDR1 reads SGHAT; CDR2 reads FQNNGV. V was clipped by 3 bases and J by 6 bases, with 9 bases between them. The CDR3 region has the DNA TGTGCCAGCAGCTTTATTGTGAGCGAGCAGTACTTC. Protein product: CASSFIVSEQYF.

This sequence joins TRBV28 and TRBJ2-7; D perhaps matches TRBD2 (6 bases). Between the trimmed V and J ends, which lost 6 bases and 2 bases, there was a span of 17 bases. Germline loops: CDR1 MDHEN, CDR2 SYDVKM. The CDR3 length is 15 residues. The CDR3 protein is CASSGRLERTYEQYF. CDR3 DNA sequence: TGTGCCAGCAGCGGCCGACTAGAACGGACCTACGAGCAGTACTTC.

The rearrangement links TRBV27 to TRBJ2-4, with TRBD2 matching 7 bases. The CDR3 sequence is 14 residues long. Trimming at V came to 3 bases and at J to 7 bases, leaving 6 bases not matched to a gene. Germline V CDR1 and CDR2: MNHEY, SMNVEV (reference sequence). The CDR3 sequence: CASSFGRGYNIQYF. CDR3 sequence (DNA): TGTGCCAGCAGTTTTGGGAGGGGATACAACATTCAGTACTTC.

This chain links TRBV18 with TRBJ1-1, with no clear D. CDR1 KGHSH and CDR2 LQKENI come from the germline V gene. Trimming shortened V by 2 bases and J by 1 base, and 8 bases separated the two germline ends. The CDR3 is 14 residues long. Written as DNA, the CDR3 is TGTGCCAGCTCACCATGGACTGGGAACACTGAAGCTTTCTTT. Its translation is CASSPWTGNTEAFF.

This sequence joins TRBV10-3 and TRBJ1-2, with a tentative D call TRBD1 (5 bases). This CDR3 contains 13 residues. V lost 2 bases and J lost 4, with 8 bases in between. Per germline, CDR1 ENHRY and CDR2 SYGVKD. CDR3 coding DNA: TGTGCCATCAGTGAGGGACACGTCTATGGCTACACCTTC. As protein: CAISEGHVYGYTF.

The chain combines TRBV19 with TRBJ2-7, with a possible D match to TRBD1 (6 bases). V dropped 2 bases and J dropped 2 bases, with 10 bases sitting between them. This CDR3 is built from 14 residues. Germline V lookup: CDR1 LNHDA, CDR2 SQIVND (reference sequence). For the CDR3, the DNA is TGTGCCAGTAGTATAATCAGGGGCCCCTACGAGCAGTACTTC. Its translation: CASSIIRGPYEQYF.